Reported below is one T cell receptor (beta chain). No antigen is known for it. Nothing much larger sits one base from this clone, and base qualities are not available. At the DNA level, this CDR3 is encoded by other sequences in the same sample as well. The germline V gene sets CDR1 to SGHDT and CDR2 to YYEEEE. Measured from the cysteine to the phenylalanine, the CDR3 is 14 residues long. Only CDR3 DNA remains: 42 bases, in frame from the first base. Trimming removed 0 bases from V and 3 bases from J, leaving 9 bases between the germline ends. The record originates from a study of cytomegalovirus exposure and HLA in healthy donors (dated by TCRdb to between 2016 and 2019). Looking at the study overall: An earlier analysis of roughly 610 of the donors reported under 300 Gb of sequence data and around 100 million unique TCR beta sequences obtained from approximately 180 million T cells. The number of donors typed differed by locus, with about 629-640 for A, B, C, DRB1 and DQB1, more than 500 for DQA1, 600 to 610 for DPA1, and 450 to 480 for DPB1. An early release covering around 630 HLA-typed donors comprised approximately 300 gigabases of sequencing data and around 85 million unique TCR sequences. Across some 400 genotyped donors of the cohort, an average of 235,054 unique TCR beta nucleotide sequences per donor were sequenced, and 15% to 20% of those sequences were non-productive. Along with the approximately 620-subject first cohort, a separate validation cohort of over a hundred different subjects was used. A later genetic analysis took genome-wide SNP genotypes for about 60% of the roughly 670 donors and used that subset as a discovery cohort. Rather than drawing on any new phenotypic data, the later analysis identified candidate immune exposures from TCR beta sequences and the way those sequences occurred across donors. Of the roughly 400 genotyped donors, approximately 82% fell in the genetic ancestry cluster associated with self-reported Caucasian donors. Class I and class II HLA loci were covered by the typing at four-digit resolution. To decide whether each TCR beta V gene segment behaved as functional or pseudogenic, an earlier analysis of some 600 of the donors relied on high-throughput TCR beta sequencing. Every repertoire in the discovery cohort had been generated on one and the same sequencing platform. Four to six DR-DQ haplotypes were handled as single units for association and clustering, since linkage in the cohort was strong. A later analysis re-analyzed previously published TCR beta repertoires from 500 to 700 donors and added high-resolution HLA genotyping to study TCR occurrence patterns. High-throughput TCR immunosequencing, statistical association of individual TCRs with disease status, and machine learning were combined to predict cytomegalovirus infection status. The study used immunosequencing to profile the T cell repertoires of several hundred subjects and linked those repertoires to cytomegalovirus serostatus. Alongside the repertoire data, information on donor age, sex, ethnicity and CMV serostatus was compiled. The aim of the study was to test whether cataloging public T cell receptors could identify signatures of past pathogen exposure. Beyond this particular receptor, the publication reports: In vitro tests confirmed that a few of the cytomegalovirus-associated TCR beta chains recognize cytomegalovirus antigens. Most TCR sequences were seen in very few donors, while some public TCRs were found in many individuals. When HLA alleles, especially DR and DQ, strongly co-occurred, TCR associations were difficult to assign to individual alleles. Correlated functional status among segregating V segments might be attributable to linkage disequilibrium, but an unknown experimental factor could not be ruled out. A further reported finding was that TCR beta sequences accurately predicted the HLA-A and HLA-B alleles for most subjects in the first cohort. Specific HLA alleles were associated with some 15,000 TCR beta sequences at a false discovery rate of 0.05 in a later analysis. The sequencing pipeline was judged likely to have produced a cluster of highly shared sequence variants as a technical artifact. An earlier analysis of roughly 570 of the donors showed that most TCR beta V segments appeared in productive rearrangements either about 87% or about 30% of the time, which broadly matched IMGT annotations. A later genetic analysis reported fewer N-insertions in productive TCRs among donors in an Asian-associated ancestry cluster than the 666-donor mean. Only TCR beta chains were sequenced in this cohort, and the absence of alpha or paired-chain data limited detectable features. The authors suggested that the approach could potentially be extended to other disease states and immunological phenotypes. Compared with equally common non-associated chains, HLA-associated TCR beta chains in a later analysis were more clonally expanded and had lower generation probabilities. A later analysis found that most CMV-associated TCR beta chains appeared HLA-restricted, with HLA associations seemingly driven largely by CMV exposure. A later analysis reported that several top co-occurrence clusters appeared linked to parvovirus B19, influenza, CMV and Epstein-Barr virus. In a later analysis, TCR association rates were found to vary across HLA loci, with the most associated TCRs seen for DRB1 alleles and the fewest for HLA-C alleles. The study gave a list of under 200 TCR beta chains associated with cytomegalovirus. Presence/absence analyses assumed roughly uniform sequencing depth across donors, an assumption that may not hold. Because the 87-base-pair reads could not distinguish some IMGT-functional V segments, including TRBV6-2 and TRBV6-3, those segments were excluded. V-gene and J-gene trimming of TCR beta chains was associated with a missense DCLRE1C variant in a later genetic analysis, and the association was replicated in an independent cohort. The classifier was reported to diagnose cytomegalovirus status with high specificity and sensitivity in both the original and validation cohorts. For the cohort, immune exposure information was limited to CMV serostatus. Because some donors lacked HLA typing at each locus, the association tests relied only on the typed subset. The earlier analysis of 587 of the donors excluded seventeen rarely observed V segments, including chromosome 9 orphons, because counts were too low.

The cohort consisted of hundreds of healthy bone marrow donors. All cohort members were sampled while nominally healthy, although unrecorded immune exposures were likely present. The donor was CMV seronegative and belonged to the group of approximately 320 seronegative cohort members. Each donor provided a peripheral blood sample, and peripheral blood mononuclear cells were used for TCR beta sequencing. The Qiagen DNeasy Blood Extraction Kit was used to extract genomic DNA from the blood cell samples. The method was the immunoSEQ multiplex PCR assay. A mixture of 60 forward primers for TCR Vbeta segments and 13 reverse primers for TCR Jbeta segments was used in the multiplex PCR. The CDR3 region of rearranged TCR beta genes was amplified from genomic DNA with a multiplex PCR assay. Amplified TCR beta libraries were sequenced as 87-base-pair reads on the Illumina HiSeq System. In the original analysis: Across the 670 or so repertoires, a later analysis counted tens of millions of unique TCR beta chains, roughly 11 million of which were shared by at least two donors. To remove PCR and sequencing errors, raw reads were error-corrected and collapsed into unique sequences using a nearest-neighbor algorithm that merged closely related sequences. To assign V, D and J gene segments, CDR3 sequences were aligned to IMGT reference sequences. For a sequence to be retained, at least a six-nucleotide match to both a V gene segment and a J gene segment was required. A rearrangement was called productive if the CDR3 had no stop codons and remained in frame with V and J, and every other rearrangement was called non-productive. Following IMGT convention, CDR3 was defined as the stretch from the second conserved V-encoded cysteine to the conserved J-encoded phenylalanine. Sequences without an unambiguous match to a single V gene segment were excluded from the earlier analysis of over 500 of the donors. An earlier analysis of over 450 of the donors classified V segments as functional when productive rearrangements were above 56.7% and as segregating when the standard deviation between donors was above 5%. A statistical classification framework was built for diagnosing cytomegalovirus status from the catalog of TCR beta chain sequences. A later analysis assigned V and J genes by comparing TCR nucleotide sequences with IMGT/GENE-DB human TR gene sequences. In a later analysis, CDR3 sequences and most-parsimonious VDJ recombination scenarios were assigned using the TCRdist pipeline. A later analysis defined each TCR beta chain by its CDR3 amino acid sequence plus V-gene family, and excluded reads lacking a unique V-gene family. As a way to deal with suspected cross-contamination and a sequencing artifact, a later analysis dropped approximately 570 nucleotide sequences that were highly shared and had low generation probability. For each public chain, a later analysis derived a clonal expansion index from normalized ranks of inferred template counts within each repertoire. A later analysis computed generation probabilities with a VDJ recombination model fitted to out-of-frame rearrangements, and checked the results against IGoR. A later analysis scored TCR-TCR, TCR-HLA and TCR-CMV co-occurrence with hypergeometric tests, applying a repertoire-size bias correction to TCR pairs. To estimate false discovery rates, a later analysis permuted the HLA or CMV assignments 20 times. In a later analysis, co-occurring TCRs were grouped with DBSCAN, and TCRdist sequence similarity was added when clustering was performed within HLA-allele-positive subsets. For co-occurrence clustering, repertoires with fewer than 30,000 or more than 120,000 public chains were excluded, along with 5 or 6 repertoires with anomalous nucleotide sharing. TCRdb took over this immuneACCESS table, retaining in-frame rearrangements with V and J assigned. Such tables are incomplete; in checked studies, under half of the missing clones stem from an unresolved V gene, and the remainder is unexplained. From that table come the V and J calls and clone size; the DNA was used to work out D and trimming. This sample gives 100,000 or so clones in total; roughly 71% of them show up just once. 8.5% to 12% of the sample is in the top ten clones.

This clonotype was obtained from a man aged 50 to 60 in good health and CMV-seronegative. The rearranged segments are TRBV5-6 and TRBJ1-1; a tentative D match to TRBD1 spans 6 bases. The sequencing input was PBMCs. The DNA sequence is given as TGTGCCAGCAGCTTGGGCAGGGGAGACACTGAAGCTTTCTTT. The encoded protein is CASSLGRGDTEAFF.